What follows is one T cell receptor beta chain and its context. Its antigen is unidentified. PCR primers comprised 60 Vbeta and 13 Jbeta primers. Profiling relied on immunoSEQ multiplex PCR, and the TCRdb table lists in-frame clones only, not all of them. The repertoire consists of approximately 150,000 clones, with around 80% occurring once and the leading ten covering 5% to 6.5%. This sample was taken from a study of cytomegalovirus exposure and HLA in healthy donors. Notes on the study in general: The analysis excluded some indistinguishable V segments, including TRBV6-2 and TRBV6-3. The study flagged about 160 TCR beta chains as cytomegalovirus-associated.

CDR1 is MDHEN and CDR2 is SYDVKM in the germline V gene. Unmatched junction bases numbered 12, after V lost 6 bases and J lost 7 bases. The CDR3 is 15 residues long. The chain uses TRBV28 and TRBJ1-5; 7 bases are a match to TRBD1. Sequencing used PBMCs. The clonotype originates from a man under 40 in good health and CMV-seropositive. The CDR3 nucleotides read TGTGCCAGCAGACCCCGGGACAGAAGGATGCAGCCCCAGCATTTT. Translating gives CASRPRDRRMQPQHF.